The source of this TCR beta chain is a study of blood T cells in healthy people across ages. Between the trimmed V and J ends, which lost 6 bases and 13 bases, there was a span of 21 bases. The CDR3 is 13 amino acids. CDR1 SGHTA and CDR2 FQGNSA come from the germline V gene. Findings and limits, study-wide: Possibly, changes in expanded clonotypes were confounded because donor CMV status was unknown.

Together with a sample-barcoded 5' primer, a J-beta primer mix was included in a second PCR lasting roughly 6 to 12 cycles. CDR3-containing paired-end reads numbering at least 2.5 million came from each sample. TCRdb re-derived calls from the 5' RACE reads in MiXCR, one entry per CDR3 protein. The profile shows about 1.5 million distinct CDR3 sequences, roughly 43% of them singletons. Only a few counts were recorded for this clonotype. Its antigen is still unknown. This clonotype originated in a woman aged 18-30 years in good health. Sample: blood. V and J are TRBV7-2 and TRBJ1-2; D remains unclear. The chain's CDR3 is CASSSDMATSGTF. The CDR3 bases are TGTGCCAGCAGTTCAGATATGGCCACGTCTGGCACCTTC.